Only one count was recorded for the clone carrying this T cell receptor beta chain. What it binds is not known. The table came from immunoSEQ multiplex PCR; TCRdb's copy has only in-frame clones and leaves some out. The sample lists roughly 150,000 clones; 88% were seen once. These data are taken from a study of T cell responses to AZD1222 COVID-19 vaccine. Study-level results: There were vaccine-associated CD4 TCRs across spike, dominant at 160-218 and 743-854. Among spike-specific TCRs, nearly half reportedly target unmutated variant regions. There were repertoire samples only from the period after the peak T cell response.

Second-dose recipients at about 4 or about 12 weeks were treated as one pooled group. The CDR3 has 14 residues. Deletions cut 4 bases from V and 1 base from J, with 11 bases between. Germline V gives CDR1 SGHRS, CDR2 YFSETQ. The V call is TRBV5-1, the J call TRBJ1-1; D is unclear. The input for sequencing was peripheral blood, taken 28 days after the second AZD1222 dose. This TCR was sampled from an adult who received the AZD1222 COVID-19 vaccine. The CDR3 is CASSLDTSNTEAFF. The CDR3, as DNA: TGCGCCAGCAGCCTAGACACATCGAACACTGAAGCTTTCTTT. Filled out from reference TRBV5-1 and TRBJ1-1, the complete variable domain reads KAGVTQTPRYLIKTRGQQVTLSCSPISGHRSVSWYQQTPGQGLQFLFEYFSETQRNKGNFPGRFSGRQFSNSRSEMNVSTLELGDSALYLCASSLDTSNTEAFFGQGTRLTVV.